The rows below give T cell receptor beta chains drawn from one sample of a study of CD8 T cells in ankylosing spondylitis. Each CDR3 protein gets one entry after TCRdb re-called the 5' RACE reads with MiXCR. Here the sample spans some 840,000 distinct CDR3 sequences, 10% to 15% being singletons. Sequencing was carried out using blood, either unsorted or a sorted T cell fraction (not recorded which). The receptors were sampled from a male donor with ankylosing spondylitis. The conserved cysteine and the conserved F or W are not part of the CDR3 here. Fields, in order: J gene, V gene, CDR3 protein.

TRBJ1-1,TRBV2,ASSEIRQAVYTEAF
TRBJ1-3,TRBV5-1,ASSLGRGLGNTIY
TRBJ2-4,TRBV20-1,SARVSLAKNIQY
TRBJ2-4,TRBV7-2,ASSLEGEVDIQY
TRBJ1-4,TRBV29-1,SALVSNEKLF
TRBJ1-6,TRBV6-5,ASSWDRGLYNSPLH
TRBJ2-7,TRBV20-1,SARQGYTPYEQY
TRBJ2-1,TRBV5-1,ASRAGGNNEQF
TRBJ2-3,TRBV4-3,ASSQALAGGSTDTQY
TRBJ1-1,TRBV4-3,ASSLRAGYGGTEAF
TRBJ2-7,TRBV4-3,ASSRSRLYEQY
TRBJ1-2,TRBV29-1,SVEGPAGGYT
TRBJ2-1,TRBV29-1,SVGGEADSYNEQF
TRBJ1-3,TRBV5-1,ASSLWGSLRSGNTIY
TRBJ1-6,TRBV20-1,SAGGAPGSPLH
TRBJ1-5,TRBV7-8,ASSFKEGNQPQH
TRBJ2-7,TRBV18,ASSPPGQGARGEQY
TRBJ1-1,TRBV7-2,ASSLEQGVEAF
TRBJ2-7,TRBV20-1,SFIPGLAGDYEQY
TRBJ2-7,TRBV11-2,ASSLIRDRGRHEQY
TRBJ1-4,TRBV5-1,ASSEGATNEKLF
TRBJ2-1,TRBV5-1,ASSSTLSYNEQF
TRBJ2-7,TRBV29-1,SVDGPGTYEQY
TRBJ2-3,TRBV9,ASSVLVGGPDTQY
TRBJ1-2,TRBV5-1,ASSLAPPDRGNYGYT
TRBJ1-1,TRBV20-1,SASGRGAPEAF
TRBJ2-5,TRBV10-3,AITRDIQETQY
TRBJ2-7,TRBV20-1,SVGKVLSYEQY
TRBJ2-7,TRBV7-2,ASSPSGVQSYEQY
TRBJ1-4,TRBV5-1,ASSSTTGGTEKLF
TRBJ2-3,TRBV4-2,ASSQRLAGSTDTQY
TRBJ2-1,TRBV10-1,ASVRDRGLNEQF